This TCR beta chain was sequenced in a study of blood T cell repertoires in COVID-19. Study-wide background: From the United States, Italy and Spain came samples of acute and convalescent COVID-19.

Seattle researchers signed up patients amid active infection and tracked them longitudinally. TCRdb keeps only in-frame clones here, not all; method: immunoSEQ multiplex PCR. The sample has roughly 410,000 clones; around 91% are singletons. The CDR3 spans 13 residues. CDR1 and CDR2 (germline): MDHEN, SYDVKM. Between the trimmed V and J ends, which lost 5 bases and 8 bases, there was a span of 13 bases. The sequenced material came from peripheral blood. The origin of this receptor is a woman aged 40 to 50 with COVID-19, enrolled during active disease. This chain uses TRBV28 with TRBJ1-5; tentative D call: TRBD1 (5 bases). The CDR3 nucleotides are TGTGCCAGCAGTCGGGCGGGGCGCGAGCCCCAGCATTTT. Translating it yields CASSRAGREPQHF.